The entry below describes one TCR beta chain. The source of the sample is a study of cytomegalovirus exposure and HLA in healthy donors. Across the whole study: Caucasian-associated ancestry cluster membership applied to about four fifths of 300 to 450 genotyped donors.

This CDR3 is built from 15 residues. V lost 6 bases and J lost 5; bases outside the gene matches: 9. CDR1 is WNHNN, CDR2 SYGVQD, per germline (reference sequence). The PCR ran on 60 Vbeta and 13 Jbeta primers. Assay: immunoSEQ multiplex PCR; the TCRdb copy retains only in-frame clones and omits some. The sample has approximately 93,000 clones, 75% to 85% seen once. V and J are TRBV10-1 and TRBJ2-2; TRBD1 agrees at 7 bases. The receptor comes from a male donor in good health and CMV-seropositive. The specimen was PBMCs. The CDR3 loop reads CASSSTGQTTGELFF. The DNA of the CDR3 is TGCGCCAGCAGCTCCACGGGACAGACGACCGGGGAGCTGTTTTTT.